This is a list of T cell receptor beta chains from one sample in a study of blood T cells in healthy people across ages. TCRdb processed the 5' RACE reads anew with MiXCR; each CDR3 protein has one entry. The data hold about 1.6 million distinct CDR3 sequences, with around 36% observed a single time. The source material was blood. All receptors derive from a young woman in good health. CDR3s include the opening cysteine and the closing phenylalanine or tryptophan. A D gene is named only where the DNA matches it firmly. Rows give clone size only sometimes, using once, few, many, or a class for an expanded clone.

j_gene	d_gene	v_gene	abundance	CDR3nt	CDR3aa
TRBJ2-1	TRBD2	TRBV2	few	TGTGCCAGCAGTGGATGGGGCGGGAGGCCAGTTAATGAGCAGTTCTTC	CASSGWGGRPVNEQFF
TRBJ2-7	TRBD2	TRBV7-9	.	TGTGCCAGCAGCTTACCCTCATCACTAGCGGGAGGGCCGTACGAGCAGTACTTC	CASSLPSSLAGGPYEQYF
TRBJ1-4	.	TRBV4-2	.	TGTGCCAGCAGCCAAGTTGAAGGGATCGCAAAACTGTTTTTT	CASSQVEGIAKLFF
TRBJ2-7	TRBD2	TRBV20-1	.	TGCAGTGCTTTTACTAGCGGGGGGTATTCCTACGAGCAGTACTTC	CSAFTSGGYSYEQYF
TRBJ2-1	.	TRBV7-9	few	TGTGCCAGCAGCGGGCTTCGTAGGGATTACAATGAGCAGTTCTTC	CASSGLRRDYNEQFF
TRBJ2-5	TRBD2	TRBV6-6	few	TGTGCCAGCAGTTACGCGGGAGGTGGGCAAGAGACCCAGTACTTC	CASSYAGGGQETQYF
TRBJ2-4	.	TRBV6-1	few	TGTGCCAGCAGTGAAGGTCCCCGCGGGATGTATCCCAAAAACATTCAGTACTTC	CASSEGPRGMYPKNIQYF
TRBJ1-3	TRBD1	TRBV4-1	.	TGCGCCAGCAGCCAACCGGACAGGGAAACTGGAAACACCATATATTTT	CASSQPDRETGNTIYF
TRBJ2-7	TRBD1	TRBV7-8	few	TGTGCCAGCAGCCGCGGGACAGGGTGTTACGAGCAGTACTTC	CASSRGTGCYEQYF
TRBJ2-2	.	TRBV20-1	few	TGCAGTGCTAATTTGGGAGGAACCGGGGAGCTGTTTTTT	CSANLGGTGELFF
TRBJ1-2	.	TRBV28	.	TGTGCCAGCAGTTCCGTAAAAGGCGGCTACACCTTC	CASSSVKGGYTF
TRBJ1-2	.	TRBV2	.	TGTGCCAGCAGTGAAGGGTCTTCGATCCGGGGGCGAGGCTACACCTTC	CASSEGSSIRGRGYTF
TRBJ2-7	.	TRBV9	few	TGTGCCAGCAGCCCCCGTGGCAGGGCAAGCGAGCAGTACTTC	CASSPRGRASEQYF
TRBJ2-1	TRBD2	TRBV5-4	.	TGTGCCGGTGGACTAGCGGGAGCTCCTGAGCAGTTCTTC	CAGGLAGAPEQFF
TRBJ2-2	.	TRBV30	.	TGTGCCTGGAATAGAGGCCGGGGGCCCGGGGAGCTGTTTTTT	CAWNRGRGPGELFF
TRBJ2-5	TRBD2	TRBV28	.	TGTGCCAGCAGCCCGCGGCGGGGGAGAGCTCCGGAGACCCAGTACTTC	CASSPRRGRAPETQYF
TRBJ2-3	.	TRBV24-1	few	TGTGCCACCAGTGAATCAGATTTGGGGGATACGCAGTATTTT	CATSESDLGDTQYF
TRBJ2-1	TRBD2	TRBV5-1	few	TGCGCCAGCAGCTTGGTGTCTAGCGGGGGGCAGGAGCAGTTCTTC	CASSLVSSGGQEQFF
TRBJ2-1	.	TRBV27	.	TGTGCCAGCAGGCACGACCTGTACAATGAGCAGTTCTTC	CASRHDLYNEQFF
TRBJ1-1	.	TRBV7-9	.	TGTGCCAGCAGCCACTATAAGGACACTGAAACTTTCTTT	CASSHYKDTETFF
TRBJ1-1	.	TRBV12-3/TRBV12-4	.	TGTGCCAGCAGTTTGCGGAGGGGCCTCAACACTGAAGCTTTCTTT	CASSLRRGLNTEAFF
TRBJ2-5	TRBD2	TRBV7-8	.	TGTGCCAGCAGCCTAGGCAGCCTAGCGGGAGGGCAAGAGACCCAGTACTTC	CASSLGSLAGGQETQYF
TRBJ2-7	.	TRBV7-9	many	TGTGCCAGCAGTGAGGACAGAATGGAGCAGTACTTC	CASSEDRMEQYF
TRBJ1-2	.	TRBV7-8	.	TGTGCCAGCAGCTTAGCCGCAGGGTACGGCTATGGCTACACCTTC	CASSLAAGYGYGYTF